The source of this T cell receptor (beta chain) is a study of vaccination and CD4 T cells after COVID-19. Study in general: Researchers treated cells with overlapping spike peptides taken from SARS-CoV-2, HCoV-NL63, HCoV-OC43 and HCoV-229E.

The table lists this clonotype with a few counts. Its specificity is not known. Treatment reported: roughly ten-day PBMC culture with coronavirus spike peptide pools or control peptides (ViraFEST assay). Every well contained approximately 2 million PBMCs, which were grown with about 9.3 IU/ml IL-2 and 10 ug/ml peptide pools. With the Oncomine TCR Beta short-read assay, DNA from cultured CD4+ T cells was sequenced. MiXCR, run by TCRdb on the PCR reads, gives a single entry per CDR3 protein. The table includes approximately 21,000 distinct CDR3 sequences, approximately 27% detected once. J lost 7 bases, V lost 4 bases, and 6 bases had no gene match. The CDR3 is made up of 13 amino acids. Germline V gene data show CDR1 as SGHNT and CDR2 as YYREEE (reference sequence).

This rearrangement joins TRBV5-4 to TRBJ2-7, with TRBD1 matching 9 bases. The sequence was collected from a human donor with COVID-19. The sequenced sample was cultured CD4+ T cells from blood. CDR3 sequence (DNA): TGTGCCAGCAGCGGGGGACAGGGACGGGAGCAGTACTTC. This encodes CASSGGQGREQYF.